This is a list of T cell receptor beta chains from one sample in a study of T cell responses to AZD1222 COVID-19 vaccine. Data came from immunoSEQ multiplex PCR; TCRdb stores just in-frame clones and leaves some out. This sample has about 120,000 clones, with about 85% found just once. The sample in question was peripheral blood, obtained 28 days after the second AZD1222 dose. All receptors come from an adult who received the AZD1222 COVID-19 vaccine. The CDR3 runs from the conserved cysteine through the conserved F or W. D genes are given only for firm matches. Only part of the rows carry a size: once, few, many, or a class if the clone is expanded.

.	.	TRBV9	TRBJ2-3	TGTGCCAGCAGCCACAGGGCAGATACGCAGTATTTT	CASSHRADTQYF
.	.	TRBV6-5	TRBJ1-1	TGTGCCAGCAGAGGGGTGGCAGGGGACACTGAAGCTTTCTTT	CASRGVAGDTEAFF
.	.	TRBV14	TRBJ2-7	TGTGCCACCTCCCTTGGGGGGATACCGCCCTACGAGCAGTACTTC	CATSLGGIPPYEQYF
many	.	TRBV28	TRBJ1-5	TGTGCCAGCAGCGACTCGGAATTGCAGGGGAACAATCAGCCCCAGCATTTT	CASSDSELQGNNQPQHF
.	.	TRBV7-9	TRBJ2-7	TGTGCCAGCAGCTTAAGCGCCGGATCCTACGAGCAGTACTTC	CASSLSAGSYEQYF
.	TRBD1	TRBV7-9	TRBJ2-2	TGTGCCAGCAGCGGCGGGACAGGGGCTCCCACCGGGGAGCTGTTTTTT	CASSGGTGAPTGELFF
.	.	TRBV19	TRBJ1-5	TGTGCCAGTAGTACCGTCCTCCGGGTCCAAAATCAGCCCCAGCATTTT	CASSTVLRVQNQPQHF
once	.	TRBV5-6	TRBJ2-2	TGTGCCAGCAGCTTGGGACAATTCCCCGGGGAGCTGTTTTTT	CASSLGQFPGELFF
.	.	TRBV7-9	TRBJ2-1	TGTGCCAGCAGCTTAACGTTTCGGCCGAACAATGAGCAGTTCTTC	CASSLTFRPNNEQFF
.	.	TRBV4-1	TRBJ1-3	TGCGCCAGCAGCCAAGAGGGGACACGGTCTGGAAACACCATATATTTT	CASSQEGTRSGNTIYF
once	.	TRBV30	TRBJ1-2	TGTGCCTGGAGTTCAGGGCATGGCTACACCTTC	CAWSSGHGYTF
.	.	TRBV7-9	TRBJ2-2	TGTGCCAGCAGCTTAGTCTCGGGGGCCACCGGGGAGCTGTTTTTT	CASSLVSGATGELFF
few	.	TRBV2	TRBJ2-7	TGTGCCAGCAGCGATAGGGACCGCCTGGGGTACGAGCAGTACTTC	CASSDRDRLGYEQYF
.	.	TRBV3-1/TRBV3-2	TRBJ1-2	TGTGCCAGCAGCCAAGTCAGGGGCTATGGCTACACCTTC	CASSQVRGYGYTF
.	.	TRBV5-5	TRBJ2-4	TGTGCCAGCAGCTCTCAACCCCCCCCTGCAAACATTCAGTACTTC	CASSSQPPPANIQYF
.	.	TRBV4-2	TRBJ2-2	TGTGCCAGCAGCCAAGAAGTACAGGAAAACACCGGGGAGCTGTTTTTT	CASSQEVQENTGELFF
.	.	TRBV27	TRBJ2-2	.	CASSSSHGPGELFF
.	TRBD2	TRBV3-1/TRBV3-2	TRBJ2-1	TGTGCCAGCAGCAGAACTAGCGGCAATGAGCAGTTCTTC	CASSRTSGNEQFF
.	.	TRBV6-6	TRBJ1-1	TGTGCCAGCAGTATTGAAAAGAACACTGAAGCTTTCTTT	CASSIEKNTEAFF
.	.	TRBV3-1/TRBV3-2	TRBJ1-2	TGTGCCAGCAGCCAAGTCCAGCCTCCAGGCTACACCTTC	CASSQVQPPGYTF
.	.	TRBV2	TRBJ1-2	TGTGCCAGCAGTATTTGGAGTTTGGGGAACTATGGCTACACCTTC	CASSIWSLGNYGYTF
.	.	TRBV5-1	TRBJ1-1	TGCGCCAGCACCCAGGGAGTCAAGAGGACTGAAGCTTTCTTT	CASTQGVKRTEAFF
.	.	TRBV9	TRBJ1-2	TGTGCCAGCAGCCTGACGGTTTATGGCTACACCTTC	CASSLTVYGYTF
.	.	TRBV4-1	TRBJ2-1	TGCGCCAGCAGACTTGACAGCTACAATGAGCAGTTCTTC	CASRLDSYNEQFF
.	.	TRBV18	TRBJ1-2	TGTGCCAGCTCCCCAGGGGACTATGGCTACACCTTC	CASSPGDYGYTF
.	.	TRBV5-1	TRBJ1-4	TGCGCCAGCAGCTTGAGGGGGGGTGAAAAACTGTTTTTT	CASSLRGGEKLFF
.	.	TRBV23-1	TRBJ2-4	TGCGCCAGCAGTCAATCTTCCACGGCGGCCAAAAACATTCAGTACTTC	CASSQSSTAAKNIQYF
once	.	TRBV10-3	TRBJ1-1	TGTGCCATCAGAGGGGCCAGGGACATGAACACTGAAGCTTTCTTT	CAIRGARDMNTEAFF
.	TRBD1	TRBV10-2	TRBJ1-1	TGCGCCAGCAGCGGGGACAGGAGAGAAGCTTTCTTT	CASSGDRREAFF
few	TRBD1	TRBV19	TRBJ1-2	TGTGCCAGTAGTATTGGTCAGGGGGCGAATGGCTACACCTTC	CASSIGQGANGYTF
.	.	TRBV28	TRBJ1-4	TGTGCCAGCAGTTTTGGCAGACCCTGGGGACCCGCAACTAATGAAAAACTGTTTTTT	CASSFGRPWGPATNEKLFF
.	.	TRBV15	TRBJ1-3	TGTGCCACCAGCAGAGACAAGGGTAGGATCGGAAACACCATATATTTT	CATSRDKGRIGNTIYF
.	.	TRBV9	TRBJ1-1	TGTGCCAGCAGCGTACTGGGAGACACTGAAGCTTTCTTT	CASSVLGDTEAFF
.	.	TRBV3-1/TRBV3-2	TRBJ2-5	TGTGCCAGCAGCCAATTGGAGACCCAGTACTTC	CASSQLETQYF
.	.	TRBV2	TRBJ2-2	TGTGCCAGCAGTGAGGTTCGGCACACCGGGGAGCTGTTTTTT	CASSEVRHTGELFF
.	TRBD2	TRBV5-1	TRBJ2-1	TGCGCCAGCAGCCCTTGGGTCCTAGCGGGTGACAATGAGCAGTTCTTC	CASSPWVLAGDNEQFF